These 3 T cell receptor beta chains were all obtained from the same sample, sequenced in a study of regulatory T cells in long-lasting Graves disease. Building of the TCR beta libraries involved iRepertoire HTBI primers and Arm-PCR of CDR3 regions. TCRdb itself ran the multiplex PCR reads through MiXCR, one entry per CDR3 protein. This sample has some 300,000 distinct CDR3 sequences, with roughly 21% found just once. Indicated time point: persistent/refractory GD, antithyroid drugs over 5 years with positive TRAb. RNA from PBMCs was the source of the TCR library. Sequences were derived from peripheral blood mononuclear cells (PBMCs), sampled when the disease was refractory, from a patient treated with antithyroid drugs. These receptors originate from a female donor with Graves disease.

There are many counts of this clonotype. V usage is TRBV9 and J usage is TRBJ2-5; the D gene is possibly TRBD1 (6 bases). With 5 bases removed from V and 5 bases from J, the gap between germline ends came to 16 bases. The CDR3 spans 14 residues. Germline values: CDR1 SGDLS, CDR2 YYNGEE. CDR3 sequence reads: CASSLAGARETQYF. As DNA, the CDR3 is TGTGCCAGCAGTTTGGCAGGGGCTCGGGAGACCCAGTACTTC.

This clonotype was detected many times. CDR3 in DNA: TGTGCCAGCAGGGAGACACGTTCGGTATCTTTCTTT. Its translation: CASRETRSVSFF. This chain uses TRBV28 with TRBJ1-1; D uncertain. The germline V gene has CDR1 MDHEN and CDR2 SYDVKM. V was shortened by 6 bases and J by 12 bases, with 17 bases between the two germline ends. CDR3 length: 12 amino acids. Variable domain in full (rest from reference TRBV28 and TRBJ1-1): DVKVTQSSRYLVKRTGEKVFLECVQDMDHENMFWYRQDPGLGLRLIYFSYDVKMKEKGDIPEGYSVSREKKERFSLILESASTNQTSMYLCASRETRSVSFFGQGTRLTVV.

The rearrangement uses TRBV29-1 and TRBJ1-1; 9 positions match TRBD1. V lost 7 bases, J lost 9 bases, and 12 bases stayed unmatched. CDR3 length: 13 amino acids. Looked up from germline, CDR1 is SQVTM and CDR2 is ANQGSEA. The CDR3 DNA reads TGCAGCGCTCTTCCGGGACAGGGACTGAAAGCTTTCTTT. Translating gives CSALPGQGLKAFF. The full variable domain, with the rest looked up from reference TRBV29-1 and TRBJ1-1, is SAVISQKPSRDICQRGTSLTIQCQVDSQVTMMFWYRQQPGQSLTLIATANQGSEATYESGFVIDKFPISRPNLTFSTLTVSNMSPEDSSIYLCSALPGQGLKAFFGQGTRLTVV.